This T cell receptor beta chain was recovered during a study of shared clonotypes between healthy human individuals. Study details: Samples came from a couple of female and a few male donors aged 18 to 49.

Per the germline V gene, CDR1 is SNHLY and CDR2 is FYNNEI. V lost 7 bases and J lost 4, with 14 bases in between. This CDR3 spans 14 amino acids. Genomic DNA per cell subset filled all wells of several immunoSEQ plates. Sorted-subset replicate PCRs used roughly 210 ng of genomic DNA. This amount corresponded to 30,000 to 35,000 T cell genomes. Method: immunoSEQ multiplex PCR; TCRdb's copy keeps in-frame clones and lacks some. The sample includes 400,000 or so clones, around 96% of them seen just once. The material sequenced was memory CD8+ T cells sorted from blood. Regarding subset: CD45RO+ cells pooled with CCR7-negative TemRA cells. V and J are TRBV2 and TRBJ2-1; possible D gene TRBD2, 5 bases. The sequence derives from a man aged 25-45 years in good health. Written as DNA, the CDR3 is TGTGCCAGCAACCCACTAGTGGGGTACAATGAGCAGTTCTTC. Translating gives CASNPLVGYNEQFF.